Shown below are 27 T cell receptor beta chains from a single sample sequenced in a study of T cell responses to AZD1222 COVID-19 vaccine. TCRdb keeps only in-frame clones here, not all; method: immunoSEQ multiplex PCR. This sample has 130,000 or so clones; around 90% occur once, and the top ten carry roughly 6.3%. Sequences were derived from peripheral blood, sampled on day 0 of AZD1222 vaccination. These receptor sequences come from an adult in good health.

Written as DNA, the CDR3 is TGCGCCAGCAGCTTGTTCAGGGTTACGGACTATGGCTACACCTTC. Translated, it gives CASSLFRVTDYGYTF. The chain is built from TRBV5-1 and TRBJ1-2, with TRBD1 as a possible D gene (5 bases). The CDR3 runs to 15 residues. V lost 1 base and J 3 bases, leaving 13 bases between the germline ends. Germline-derived CDR1 and CDR2 are SGHRS and YFSETQ. The whole variable domain, remainder taken from reference TRBV5-1 and TRBJ1-2, is KAGVTQTPRYLIKTRGQQVTLSCSPISGHRSVSWYQQTPGQGLQFLFEYFSETQRNKGNFPGRFSGRQFSNSRSEMNVSTLELGDSALYLCASSLFRVTDYGYTFGSGTRLTVV.

This clone was observed once. The chain uses TRBV6-1 and TRBJ2-1; no firm D call. Between the trimmed V and J ends, which lost 3 bases and 0 bases, there was a span of 12 bases. Germline V gene sequence: CDR1 MNHNS, CDR2 SASEGT. The CDR3 has 16 amino acids. The CDR3 protein is CASSDYRPSSYNEQFF. CDR3 DNA sequence: TGTGCCAGCAGTGATTACCGCCCGAGCTCCTACAATGAGCAGTTCTTC.

The chain combines TRBV9 with TRBJ2-3; TRBD2 might be the D (5 bases). The CDR3 has 16 residues. Germline assignment: CDR1 SGDLS and CDR2 YYNGEE. V was cut by 0 bases and J by 2 bases, with 13 bases left in between. For the CDR3, the DNA is TGTGCCAGCAGCGTAGTGCGGGCCAGCGACACAGATACGCAGTATTTT. This encodes CASSVVRASDTDTQYF. Complete variable domain (other parts from reference TRBV9 and TRBJ2-3): DSGVTQTPKHLITATGQRVTLRCSPRSGDLSVYWYQQSLDQGLQFLIQYYNGEERAKGNILERFSAQQFPDLHSELNLSSLELGDSALYFCASSVVRASDTDTQYFGPGTRLTVL.

This clone appeared a single time. This rearrangement joins TRBV30 to TRBJ1-5, with D uncertain. The CDR3 has 11 residues. The germline V gene encodes CDR1 GTSNPN and CDR2 SVGIG (reference sequence). The V end was cut by 2 bases, the J end by 10 bases, with 9 bases between. Here the CDR3 DNA reads TGTGCCTGGAGTTTTAAGGGACCCCAGCATTTT. This sequence encodes CAWSFKGPQHF.

The rearrangement joins TRBV4-3 to TRBJ1-2, with D perhaps matching TRBD1 (5 bases). V gave up 1 base and J gave up 8 bases, with 14 bases separating them. The CDR3 has 14 amino acids. Germline-derived CDR1 and CDR2 are LGHNA and YSLEER. The CDR3 DNA sequence: TGCGCCAGCAGCCAAGGGGTGGGGGAAATGGGCTACACCTTC. It specifies CASSQGVGEMGYTF.

The chain links TRBV30 to TRBJ2-5; perhaps TRBD1 as D (6 bases). Germline assignment: CDR1 GTSNPN and CDR2 SVGIG (reference sequence). The CDR3 totals 12 residues. V was cut by 5 bases and J by 5 bases, with 12 bases left in between. CDR3 protein: CAWGQFRETQYF. The CDR3 DNA sequence: TGTGCCTGGGGACAGTTCCGGGAGACCCAGTACTTC.

V and J are TRBV20-1 and TRBJ1-3; D ambiguous. The ends were cut back, 6 bases at V and 4 bases at J, with 7 bases in the middle. CDR1 is DFQATT, CDR2 SNEGSKA, per germline (reference sequence). The CDR3 is 11 amino acids. This CDR3 is CSATPGNTIYF. The CDR3 DNA follows: TGCAGTGCCACCCCAGGAAACACCATATATTTT.

The V and J genes are TRBV18 and TRBJ1-4; 7 bases line up with TRBD1. Trimming took 5 bases from V and 8 from J; bases not matched to a gene: 8. The CDR3 spans 14 residues. Germline V gene lookup returns CDR1 KGHSH and CDR2 LQKENI. CDR3 protein: CASSTDRVGEKLFF. The DNA of the CDR3 is TGTGCCAGCTCAACCGACAGGGTGGGAGAAAAACTGTTTTTT.

This chain connects TRBV7-9 to TRBJ1-2; D uncertain. The CDR3 totals 13 residues. The germline gives CDR1 SEHNR, CDR2 FQNEAQ (reference sequence). Trimming took off 3 bases at V and 1 base at J, with 6 bases between the two ends. CDR3 bases: TGTGCCAGCAGCTTTACCAGTAACTATGGCTACACCTTC. Amino acids: CASSFTSNYGYTF.

This rearrangement joins TRBV3-1 (or the pseudogene TRBV3-2) to TRBJ1-2; D not resolved. Germline V gene lookup returns CDR1 LGHDT and CDR2 YNNKEL (reference sequence). The CDR3 covers 14 residues. The V end lost 3 bases, the J end lost 4 bases, and 12 bases lay between the germline ends. The CDR3 loop reads CASSHGGNPYGYTF. For the CDR3, the DNA is TGTGCCAGCAGCCACGGTGGTAACCCCTATGGCTACACCTTC.

J is TRBJ2-5 and V is TRBV4-1; D not resolved. Germline CDR1 reads MGHRA; CDR2 reads YSYEKL. V was cut by 0 bases and J by 2 bases, with 10 bases left in between. CDR3 length equals 15 residues. CDR3 amino acids: CASSQELSEQETQYF. CDR3 in DNA: TGCGCCAGCAGCCAAGAGTTGTCGGAACAAGAGACCCAGTACTTC.

This clone was detected once. The rearrangement joins TRBV5-1 to TRBJ2-1, with D unclear. The CDR3 consists of 11 residues. The germline CDR1 and CDR2 sequences are SGHRS and YFSETQ. V was trimmed by 1 base and J by 9 bases, leaving 5 bases between them. The CDR3 loop is CASSLSGEQFF. The CDR3 bases are TGCGCCAGCAGCTTGTCGGGTGAGCAGTTCTTC.

V gene TRBV7-8 combines with J gene TRBJ1-5, with D unresolved. Germline V gene lookup returns CDR1 SGHVS and CDR2 FQNEAQ. Trimming pared 0 bases from V and 4 bases from J, leaving 7 bases between. The CDR3 totals 14 residues. CDR3 amino acids: CASSLAERNQPQHF. The CDR3 DNA reads TGTGCCAGCAGCTTAGCCGAGAGGAATCAGCCCCAGCATTTT.

This chain connects TRBV5-1 to TRBJ2-3; D is possibly TRBD1 (5 bases). With 0 bases removed from V and 2 bases from J, the gap between germline ends came to 7 bases. CDR1 and CDR2 (germline): SGHRS, YFSETQ. This CDR3 has 14 residues. CDR3 protein: CASSLGQTTDTQYF. In DNA, the CDR3 is TGCGCCAGCAGCTTGGGACAGACCACAGATACGCAGTATTTT.

The CDR3 reads CASSPGTGGKTEAFF. CDR3 bases: TGCGCCAGCAGCCCGGGGACAGGGGGAAAGACTGAAGCTTTCTTT. The chain has TRBV4-3 and TRBJ1-1; the match to TRBD1 covers 11 bases. The CDR3 extends over 15 amino acids. The germline V gene has CDR1 LGHNA and CDR2 YSLEER. The trim removed 4 bases at V and 5 bases at J, leaving 6 bases unmatched.

This clone was picked up one time. The chain combines TRBV7-8 with TRBJ1-1; no reliable D call. In germline, CDR1 is SGHVS, CDR2 FQNEAQ. Trimming stripped 3 bases from V and 1 base from J, with 6 bases between. The CDR3 is made up of 13 amino acids. In DNA form, the CDR3 reads TGTGCCAGCAGCTTCCGGGGGAACACTGAAGCTTTCTTT. Translation gives CASSFRGNTEAFF.

This clone was seen more than once but under ten times. This chain links TRBV14 with TRBJ1-1; possibly TRBD1 for D (6 bases). Looked up from germline, CDR1 is SGHDN and CDR2 is FVKESK. The V end was cut by 2 bases, the J end by 1 base, with 32 bases between. The CDR3 extends over 22 amino acids. This CDR3 is CASSQFLSTLSRAGAPNTEAFF. CDR3 nucleotides: TGTGCCAGCAGCCAATTCCTTAGTACTCTCTCCCGGGCAGGGGCTCCGAACACTGAAGCTTTCTTT.

This chain connects TRBV4-1 to TRBJ1-1, with a tentative D call TRBD1 (6 bases). The CDR3 is 16 residues long. Trimming stripped 1 base from V and 5 bases from J, with 17 bases between. Germline V gene data show CDR1 as MGHRA and CDR2 as YSYEKL. DNA of the CDR3: TGCGCCAGCAGCCAAGGTTTAAGGGGGGGTAGGACTGAAGCTTTCTTT. It translates to CASSQGLRGGRTEAFF.

V is TRBV7-8 and J is TRBJ1-2, with D unclear. The germline gives CDR1 SGHVS, CDR2 FQNEAQ. The ends were cut back, 1 base at V and 8 bases at J, with 14 bases in the middle. The CDR3 covers 14 residues. This CDR3 reads CASSLDGLVRGYTF. In nucleotides, the CDR3 is TGTGCCAGCAGCTTAGACGGTCTTGTCCGGGGCTACACCTTC. Based on the CDR3 plus reference TRBV7-8 and TRBJ1-2, the full variable domain is GAGVSQSPRYKVAKRGQDVALRCDPISGHVSLFWYQQALGQGPEFLTYFQNEAQLDKSGLPSDRFFAERPEGSVSTLKIQRTQQEDSAVYLCASSLDGLVRGYTFGSGTRLTVV.

The chain couples TRBV19 to TRBJ1-5; 7 positions match TRBD1. There are 15 residues in the CDR3. Per the germline V gene, CDR1 is LNHDA and CDR2 is SQIVND (reference sequence). Trimming at V came to 6 bases and at J to 6 bases, leaving 11 bases not matched to a gene. In DNA form, the CDR3 reads TGTGCCAGTAGAAACGGCCCGACAGGGTTTCAGCCCCAGCATTTT. Residues: CASRNGPTGFQPQHF. Drawing the rest from reference TRBV19 and TRBJ1-5, the complete variable domain is DGGITQSPKYLFRKEGQNVTLSCEQNLNHDAMYWYRQDPGQGLRLIYYSQIVNDFQKGDIAEGYSVSREKKESFPLTVTSAQKNPTAFYLCASRNGPTGFQPQHFGDGTRLSIL.

This chain connects TRBV4-2 to TRBJ2-5, with 8 nucleotides matching TRBD2. J gave up 2 bases and V 3 bases, and 8 bases lay outside the gene matches. This CDR3 contains 16 residues. Germline V gene data show CDR1 as LGHNA and CDR2 as YNFKEQ. The CDR3 DNA reads as TGTGCCAGCAGCCAGACGGGACTAGGCGAACAAGAGACCCAGTACTTC. This sequence encodes CASSQTGLGEQETQYF.

The chain uses TRBV5-1 and TRBJ1-4; a possible D gene is TRBD1 (5 bases). The germline CDR1 and CDR2 sequences are SGHRS and YFSETQ. V lost 8 bases and J 4 bases, leaving 18 bases between the germline ends. The CDR3 extends over 15 amino acids. CDR3 sequence (DNA): TGCGCCAGAGGCCCCAATGGGGCGCTTAATGAAAAACTGTTTTTT. It codes for CARGPNGALNEKLFF.

The chain has TRBV13 and TRBJ1-2, with D perhaps matching TRBD1 (5 bases). In germline, CDR1 is PRHDT, CDR2 FYEKMQ (reference sequence). This CDR3 is built from 13 residues. V lost 7 bases and J lost 5, with 14 bases in between. CDR3 nucleotides: TGTGCCAGCACCCGGGCAGGGTCTTATGGCTACACCTTC. Its protein product is CASTRAGSYGYTF.

The chain couples TRBV5-1 to TRBJ1-1, with 8 bases identical to TRBD1. The CDR3 consists of 14 residues. CDR1 and CDR2 (germline): SGHRS, YFSETQ. The ends lost 4 bases at V and 5 bases at J; junction bases unmatched: 7. The CDR3 sequence is CASSQVTGVTEAFF. The CDR3 DNA reads as TGCGCCAGCAGCCAGGTGACAGGGGTAACTGAAGCTTTCTTT.

This CDR3 is CASSQRRLSNTGELFF. CDR3 sequence (DNA): TGTGCCAGTAGCCAACGCCGGTTATCCAACACCGGGGAGCTGTTTTTT. V is TRBV19 and J is TRBJ2-2; D unresolved. Per the germline V gene, CDR1 is LNHDA and CDR2 is SQIVND (reference sequence). The CDR3 consists of 16 residues. Trimming removed 6 bases at V and 2 bases at J, with 16 bases between.

This clone has a single count. The gene calls are TRBV6-5 and TRBJ1-2; TRBD1 might be the D (5 bases). Germline-derived CDR1 and CDR2 are MNHEY and SVGAGI. The CDR3 loop spans 13 amino acids. V was pared by 6 bases and J by 4 bases, with 12 bases between. The CDR3 loop is CASRGTVVYGYTF. The CDR3 coding sequence is TGTGCCAGCAGGGGGACGGTGGTCTATGGCTACACCTTC.

V is TRBV10-3 and J is TRBJ1-4; weak D call: TRBD1 (5 bases). The V gene lost 11 bases and the J gene lost 4 bases, with 14 bases spanning the gap. Germline V gives CDR1 ENHRY, CDR2 SYGVKD. This CDR3 region has 13 residues. The CDR3 nucleotides read TGTGCCGCACACGGGGGATTTAATGAAAAACTGTTTTTT. Translating gives CAAHGGFNEKLFF.